The 13 T cell receptor beta chains presented below share a single source sample, sequenced in a study of blood T cell repertoires in COVID-19. Produced via immunoSEQ multiplex PCR; TCRdb's table is partial and in-frame only. The table records 250,000 to 350,000 clones, roughly 87% of them present only once. The sequenced sample consisted of peripheral blood. These receptors came from a woman aged 50 to 60 who had recovered from COVID-19.

This chain joins TRBV10-3 and TRBJ1-1, with TRBD1 identical over 8 bases. J was trimmed by 1 base and V by 10 bases; bases with no gene match: 5. Germline V gene data show CDR1 as ENHRY and CDR2 as SYGVKD. The CDR3 loop spans 13 amino acids. The CDR3 DNA sequence: TGTGCCAGCCTCGGACAGGGGAACACTGAAGCTTTCTTT. Protein product: CASLGQGNTEAFF.

In its sample, this clone was seen once. V and J are TRBV27 and TRBJ1-3; D is possibly TRBD1 (5 bases). The CDR3 has 12 residues. V was shortened by 8 bases and J by 7 bases, with 12 bases between the two germline ends. Germline V gene lookup returns CDR1 MNHEY and CDR2 SMNVEV (reference sequence). The CDR3 loop reads CASGRPGNTIYF. The CDR3 nucleotides are TGTGCCAGCGGTCGTCCAGGGAACACCATATATTTT.

The sample holds one count of this clone. V and J are TRBV7-3 and TRBJ2-5; no clear D gene. Trimming took off 5 bases at V and 4 bases at J, with 5 bases between the two ends. CDR1 is SGHTA and CDR2 is FQGTGA in the germline V gene. The CDR3 is 11 residues long. The CDR3 loop reads CASSAGETQYF. In DNA, the CDR3 is TGTGCCAGCAGCGCCGGAGAGACCCAGTACTTC.

This rearrangement joins TRBV7-2 to TRBJ1-1; a possible D gene is TRBD1 (6 bases). CDR3 length: 15 amino acids. The germline V and J ends were trimmed by 5 bases and 6 bases, with 19 bases remaining between them. Germline V lookup: CDR1 SGHTA, CDR2 FQGNSA. The CDR3 DNA sequence: TGTGCCAGCAGCCTGAAGCGGGGTGGGGGCTCTGAAGCTTTCTTT. This gives the protein CASSLKRGGGSEAFF.

The chain couples TRBV4-2 to TRBJ2-7; no definite D call. Germline V lookup: CDR1 LGHNA, CDR2 YNFKEQ. CDR3 length: 16 amino acids. The V gene lost 0 bases and the J gene lost 2 bases, with 14 bases spanning the gap. CDR3 amino acids: CASSQDLTAPPYEQYF. The DNA of the CDR3 is TGTGCCAGCAGCCAAGATCTCACAGCTCCTCCCTACGAGCAGTACTTC.

This rearrangement joins TRBV6-4 to TRBJ2-7, with 12 bases aligning to TRBD2. The germline CDR1 and CDR2 sequences are MRHNA and SNTAGT. This CDR3 has 17 residues. The V segment lost 8 bases and the J segment 4 bases; nucleotides outside the gene matches: 15. The CDR3 DNA follows: TGTGCCAGCCCTCTTATACCGACTAGCGGGGGTCTGTACGAGCAGTACTTC. The encoded protein is CASPLIPTSGGLYEQYF.

This clone was counted between two and nine times. The chain uses TRBV7-3 and TRBJ1-6; 9 bases match TRBD1. The CDR3 is made up of 14 amino acids. V lost 6 bases, J lost 9 bases, and 6 bases stayed unmatched. The germline CDR1 and CDR2 sequences are SGHTA and FQGTGA. The CDR3 DNA sequence: TGTGCCAGCAGTCGACAGGGGGTCGGTTCACCCCTCCACTTT. It encodes CASSRQGVGSPLHF.

This rearrangement joins TRBV29-1 to TRBJ1-1; no clear D. V was cut by 1 base and J by 4 bases, with 10 bases left in between. This CDR3 has 13 residues. CDR1 SQVTM and CDR2 ANQGSEA come from the germline V gene. The CDR3 nucleotides read TGCAGCGTTGAAGGGGGAGGGTTCACTGAAGCTTTCTTT. Amino acid sequence: CSVEGGGFTEAFF. Complete variable domain (other parts from reference TRBV29-1 and TRBJ1-1): SAVISQKPSRDICQRGTSLTIQCQVDSQVTMMFWYRQQPGQSLTLIATANQGSEATYESGFVIDKFPISRPNLTFSTLTVSNMSPEDSSIYLCSVEGGGFTEAFFGQGTRLTVV.

The chain carries TRBV19 and TRBJ1-6; D possibly corresponds to TRBD1 (6 bases). Deletions cut 6 bases from V and 9 bases from J, with 21 bases between. Looked up from germline, CDR1 is LNHDA and CDR2 is SQIVND (reference sequence). The CDR3 contains 16 residues. This CDR3 reads CASRKPGTSVRSPLHF. CDR3 in DNA: TGTGCCAGTAGGAAACCCGGGACAAGCGTACGTTCACCCCTCCACTTT.

The chain joins TRBV14 to TRBJ2-1; 9 bases are a match to TRBD2. The germline V gene has CDR1 SGHDN and CDR2 FVKESK. The CDR3 contains 13 residues. The junction had 4 bases not matched to a gene; V was cut back by 4 bases and J by 9 bases. CDR3 in DNA: TGTGCCAGCAGCCTGAGGACTAGCGTTGAGCAGTTCTTC. Translating gives CASSLRTSVEQFF.

This clone was seen only a few times. This chain connects TRBV7-9 to TRBJ1-2; tentatively, D is TRBD1 (5 bases). From germline, CDR1 is SEHNR and CDR2 FQNEAQ (reference sequence). This CDR3 has 13 residues. Trimming stripped 2 bases from V and 6 bases from J, with 10 bases between. The CDR3 reads CASSLQGIDGYTF. CDR3 DNA: TGTGCCAGCAGCTTACAGGGAATCGATGGCTACACCTTC. Based on the CDR3 plus reference TRBV7-9 and TRBJ1-2, the full variable domain is DTGVSQNPRHKITKRGQNVTFRCDPISEHNRLYWYRQTLGQGPEFLTYFQNEAQLEKSRLLSDRFSAERPKGSFSTLEIQRTEQGDSAMYLCASSLQGIDGYTFGSGTRLTVV.

The chain uses TRBV4-1 and TRBJ1-5; D possibly corresponds to TRBD1 (6 bases). Germline CDR1 reads MGHRA; CDR2 reads YSYEKL. CDR3 length: 16 residues. The V and J ends lost 0 bases and 4 bases respectively, with 13 bases between them. DNA for the CDR3: TGCGCCAGCAGCCAAGATCCGGGCAGGGGTAATCAGCCCCAGCATTTT. Its translation: CASSQDPGRGNQPQHF.

This clone was recorded once. A junction end diverges from the germline sequence, so it may reflect a read error. This sequence joins TRBV7-3 and TRBJ2-7; 8 bases agree with TRBD2. This CDR3 comprises 14 residues. Germline V gives CDR1 SGHTA, CDR2 FQGTGA. In nucleotides, the CDR3 is TGTGCCAGCAGCGTAACTAGCGGAGGCGACGAGCAGTACTTC. This translates into CASSVTSGGDEQYF.